This TCR beta chain was identified in a study of T-cell memory formation after mild COVID-19. Study-level findings and limits: Shrinking CD4+ clones resided mostly in CM and EM, and CD8+ ones in EMRA. The authors did not confirm SARS-CoV-2 specificity of second-wave clones peaking day 37. The study found balanced CD4/CD8 in clones contracting day 15 to 85 and a CD4+ lean in later expanders.

The CDR3 length is 13 residues. CDR1 MDHEN and CDR2 SYDVKM come from the germline V gene. The germline V and J ends were trimmed by 1 base and 11 bases, with 14 bases remaining between them. In regard to this clonotype: Its antigen is not identified.

Constant-segment primers and 5'RACE yielded cDNA libraries for TCR alpha and TCR beta, each carrying sample barcodes and UMIs. TCRdb ran MiXCR on the 5' RACE reads and lists one entry per CDR3 protein. The sample has hundreds of thousands of distinct CDR3 sequences, approximately 16% seen once. This clonotype originated in a man aged 18 to 35 who had mild COVID-19 (a few samples of this study predate the infection). Cell type and time point are not known. The rearrangement joins TRBV28 to TRBJ1-1; D gene ambiguous. Material for sequencing was PBMCs or a T cell subset sorted from them (not recorded which). The CDR3 nucleotides read TGTGCCAGCAGTTTATCCCGGGAGACCCGGGCTTTCTTT. Translating it yields CASSLSRETRAFF.